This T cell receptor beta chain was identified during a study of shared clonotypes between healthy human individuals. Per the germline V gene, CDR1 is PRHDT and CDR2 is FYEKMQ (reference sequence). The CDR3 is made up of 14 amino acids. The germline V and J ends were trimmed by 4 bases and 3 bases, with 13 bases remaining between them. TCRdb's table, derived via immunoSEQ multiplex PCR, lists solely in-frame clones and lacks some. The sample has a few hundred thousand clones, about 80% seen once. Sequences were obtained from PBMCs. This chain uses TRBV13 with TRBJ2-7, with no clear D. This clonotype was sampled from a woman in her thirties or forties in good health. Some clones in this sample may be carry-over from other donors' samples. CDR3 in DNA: TGTGCCAGCAGCTCCGACCCAGGAGACTACGAGCAGTACTTC. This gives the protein CASSSDPGDYEQYF.